Listed here is a single T cell receptor beta chain. Its antigen is not known. Other nucleotide sequences from this sample produce the same CDR3. This CDR3 is 16 amino acids long. Unmatched junction bases numbered 7, after V lost 0 bases and J lost 3 bases. CDR1 SGHRS and CDR2 YFSETQ come from the germline V gene. Authors' analysis steps: ImmunoSEQ junction-only sequences lacked quality scores, so their filtering differed. Generated by immunoSEQ multiplex PCR, the TCRdb table keeps only in-frame clones and is missing some. V and J calls and clone size come straight from that table; D and trimming were deduced from the DNA. The sample records some 2,500,000 clones, approximately 90% being singletons. The sample is drawn from a study of shared clonotypes between healthy human individuals. The wider study: Three CD4 naive, three CD4 memory, two CD8 naive and one CD8 memory plate were used per donor. Notes on the study in general: Inspection by rarefaction showed sorted-subset sequencing to be incomplete despite large depth.

The source material was naive CD4+ T cells from PBMCs. The sample's subset: CD45RA+ positively selected. The sequence was collected from a man between 18 and 35 years old in good health. Some clones in this sample may be carry-over from other donors' samples. The J gene is TRBJ2-7, the V gene TRBV5-1; 9 bases match TRBD2. The CDR3, as DNA: TGCGCCAGCAGCTTGGGGTCCGGGACTAGCAGCTACGAGCAGTACTTC. It encodes CASSLGSGTSSYEQYF.